What follows describes a single TCR beta chain. This receptor's antigen is unknown. Base qualities are not recorded, but no much larger clone differs from it by a single base. Inclusion was restricted to participants for whom at least one PBMC sample before ART initiation and at least two post-ART samples were available. Every participant with HIV received treatment in the United States of America. Before DNA extraction, cryopreserved samples containing roughly 1-10 million PBMC were thawed and washed. At the time of the earliest PBMC sample for each participant with HIV, ages ranged from roughly 23 to 60 years. Each participant contributed PBMC samples from 1-4 timepoints before ART initiation and 2-8 timepoints after ART initiation, with a median of 7 samples. Serial HIV viral load, CD4+ T-cell count, ART history and demographic data were obtained for every participant. Using a Qiagen kit on a QIAcube, genomic DNA was extracted from unsorted PBMC, with samples processed in batches of 12.

The data are from a study of long-term antiretroviral therapy in people with HIV (dated by TCRdb to between 2021 and 2024). Turning to the overall study: Collection of the earliest samples took place about a decade ahead of the 2015 WHO recommendation for immediate ART, at a time when ART was typically delayed until CD4 counts fell. A total of roughly 200 cryopreserved PBMC samples came from around 30 adults with confirmed HIV infection and were collected serially over a mean of approximately six years (range 1-12). Test extractions of a monoclonal T-cell line alongside some 35 polyclonal samples showed no cross-contamination during QIAcube processing. A retrospective serial study tested whether ART initiation and durable HIV suppression were associated with changes in peripheral blood TRB repertoire composition and diversity. Among the 30 or so participants with HIV, eleven were female. Points the paper makes about the study in general: Owing to limited PBMC availability, only the TCR beta chain was sequenced, without alpha chain pairing. Inferences about post-ART repertoire changes are limited because no data were available on ART adherence, viral resistance or therapy changes. The samples span the years 2004 to 2017, and the ART regimens used may be less effective than current regimens. ART initiation was associated with a significant increase in TRB diversity, but diversity stayed significantly below transplant donor controls even after long-term ART. Because pre-ART samples had limited cell numbers, profiling was done on unsorted PBMC rather than on sorted CD4+ and CD8+ T cells. Expanded TRB clones identified before ART initiation dominated the repertoire across all time points, though the dominance fluctuated and decreased in many PLHIV after ART. HIV repertoires had narrower CDR3 length ranges than controls, and the network structure suggested an antigen-experienced repertoire that shifted only slightly toward naive after ART.

The immunoSEQ hsTCRB v3.0 assay was used at survey level resolution to sequence the TRB variable region. TRB sequencing targeted a depth of roughly 35,000-50,000 T-cell genomes per sample. TRB libraries were pooled and sequenced on an Illumina MiSeq using a v3 150-cycle kit. The study's processing was this. Repertoire analysis ran in R within a reproducible Nextflow workflow covering QC, data transformation and analysis. LymphoSeq2, an R package for exploring AIRR-Seq data, was used to implement the custom analyses. Four samples that produced fewer than 5000 total TRB sequences were removed, so approximately 190 HIV repertoires were analyzed. Among the 180 to 200 retained HIV repertoires, about 59 were collected before ART initiation and roughly 130 were collected after ART initiation. Each repertoire was downsampled to 5000 TRB nucleotide sequences, and summary statistics were averaged across 100 downsampling iterations. The analysis kept only TRB sequences whose CDR3 regions were at least seven amino acids long. Two measures captured diversity: a Shannon entropy-derived clonality score and the Gini coefficient. In the repertoire networks, any two of the top 5000 CDR3 amino acid sequences were connected whenever the two sequences differed by an edit distance of one. For TRB CDR3 amino acid sequences, GLIPH2 was used to predict antigen specificity groups and MHC restriction. To flag known CMV, EBV, HIV or tissue antigen associations, CDR3 amino acid sequences were matched against VDJdb and McPAS-TCR. Pre-ART, post-ART and control groups were compared with Wilcoxon signed-rank tests and Holm-Bonferroni correction. TCRdb limited this immuneACCESS table to in-frame rearrangements with V and J called. A share of clones is missing; checked studies link under half to unresolved V genes, and the rest is unexplained. V, J and clone size derive from that table, while D and trimming were established from the DNA sequence. This sample lists roughly 30,000 clones; 70% to 90% were detected once. Clones ranked in the top ten supply 3.8% of the sample.

The germline ends are 13 bases apart after V is trimmed by 7 bases and J by 1 base. The CDR3 runs 14 residues from the cysteine to the phenylalanine. CDR3 DNA is the only sequence kept; it has 42 bases, read in frame from the first base. The CDR1 and CDR2 encoded by the germline V gene are LGHNA and YSLEER. The V and J genes are TRBV4-3 and TRBJ1-1; D gene: possibly TRBD1, on 5 matching bases. The specimen was unsorted PBMCs, collected 0.8 years before starting antiretroviral therapy. The clonotype was recovered from a man between 18 and 35 years old with HIV. The CDR3 amino acid sequence is: CASTQGLRNTEAFF. The nucleotide sequence reads TGCGCCAGCACCCAGGGACTGCGGAACACTGAAGCTTTCTTT.